This TCR beta chain was profiled in a study of blood T cell repertoires in COVID-19. Study-wide context: Both acute and convalescent COVID-19 samples were obtained from the United States, Italy and Spain. PBMCs, B-cell-depleted T cells, or T cells were the source of the cDNA or gDNA that made up the material.

V lost 4 bases, J lost 3 bases, and 13 bases lay in between. Looked up from germline, CDR1 is LNHDA and CDR2 is SQIVND (reference sequence). This CDR3 region has 14 residues. As processed by the authors: Amplifying reference gene primers gave estimates of nucleated cell counts. TCRdb's table, derived via immunoSEQ multiplex PCR, lists solely in-frame clones and lacks some. V, J and clone size are taken as reported in that table, and D and trimming were inferred from the DNA itself. This table holds about 150,000 clones, approximately 86% found once. This chain uses TRBV19 with TRBJ2-7; D is perhaps TRBD1 (8 bases). Sequenced sample: peripheral blood. This clonotype originated in a woman aged 50 to 60 with acute or convalescent COVID-19. The CDR3 DNA is TGTGCCAGTAGTACAACAGGGGGGGGCTACGAGCAGTACTTC. Protein: CASSTTGGGYEQYF.